The clone carrying this TCR beta chain came up a few times. Its antigen is still unknown. As part of library construction, unique molecular identifiers were attached to individual cDNA molecules. TCRdb used MiXCR to reprocess the 5' RACE reads, holding one entry per CDR3 protein. Of 20,000 to 30,000 distinct CDR3 sequences in the sample, about 4.5% were seen once. This sample is drawn from a study of early T cells in non-severe SARS-CoV-2 infection. Study details: With bulk RNA from unsorted whole blood as input, sequencing yielded unpaired chains.

V gave up 1 base and J gave up 6 bases, with 14 bases separating them. Germline values: CDR1 SGHRS, CDR2 YFSETQ. The CDR3 consists of 14 residues. Notes on the study in general: Private and CD4 specificities were missed by VDJdb matching, which favored anti-spike CD8 responses.

Sequenced: whole blood. This clonotype originated in an adult who was a healthcare worker with PCR-confirmed SARS-CoV-2 infection or an uninfected control (not recorded which). The chain uses TRBV5-1 and TRBJ2-7; D may be TRBD1 or TRBD2 (6 bases each). For the CDR3, the DNA is TGCGCCAGCAGCTTGCCCAAACAGGGACTCGAGCAGTACTTC. Its protein product is CASSLPKQGLEQYF.